These T cell receptor beta chains were read from a single sample in a study of T cell responses to AZD1222 COVID-19 vaccine. Only in-frame clones appear in the TCRdb table, and some are missing; sequencing was by immunoSEQ multiplex PCR. This sample has 90,000 to 150,000 clones, with 86% found just once. The source was peripheral blood, collected 28 days after the second AZD1222 dose. The receptors here all came from an adult who received the AZD1222 COVID-19 vaccine. Both conserved end residues are part of each CDR3.

cdr3_length v_call cdr3_aa
17 TRBV10-2 CASSEYRYSGAYNEQFF
15 TRBV4-1 CASSAVPSGANVLTF
13 TRBV5-1 CASSLDSNYGYTF
12 TRBV2 CASRDRAVSLHF
13 TRBV21-1 CASRNRGCYGYTF
15 TRBV19 CASSMGRGESYEQYF
11 TRBV20-1 CSATSPGGYTF
14 TRBV7-2 CASSKGRWSSPLHF
14 TRBV21-1 CASSNRQGREKLFF
16 TRBV19 CASSIDRARGVDTQYF
19 TRBV7-9 CASSLARGTGRALNTEAFF
14 TRBV5-1 CASSSPGQDLGYTF
15 TRBV11-3 CASSLDRFLNTEAFF
14 TRBV6-4 CASSEDSENSPLHF
14 TRBV5-1 CASSLFADYNEQFF
14 TRBV5-1 CASGTGDPPYGYTF
17 TRBV27 CASSLQAGTGGSQPQHF
19 TRBV9 CASTHPGIRDRGKRGGYTF
14 TRBV11-2 CASSSGSNNSPLHF
13 TRBV7-7 CASSLKQGVGAFF
14 TRBV28 CASSWGRVSTEAFF
15 TRBV6-1 CASSEGPTGTYGYTF
15 TRBV10-2 CASSGDIRVADTQYF
14 TRBV18 CASSPTGKPPEQYF
11 TRBV20-1 CSAPGETEAFF
15 TRBV28 CASSLGTTKVAEAFF
14 TRBV5-1 CASSLELAAGTQYF
11 TRBV28 CASSSRVFWYF
14 TRBV15 CATSKQTGNTEAFF
15 TRBV5-1 CASNQAGATHTEAFF
14 TRBV5-1 CASSLGLLNYGYTF
15 TRBV6-5 CASSSERGSVYEQYF
13 TRBV7-9 CASRSRDGREAFF
15 TRBV11-2 CASSLEAGHSYEQYF
15 TRBV11-2 CASRVLAGGTGELFF
14 TRBV28 CASIPGTGHNEQFF
16 TRBV7-9 CASSLVGGISSYEQYF
15 TRBV5-1 CASSLGQASFRWQYF
15 TRBV9 CASSVVGGATETQYF
14 TRBV19 CASRTGGLNTEAFF
17 TRBV6-2/TRBV6-3 CASSGTGTPRGNQPQHF
14 TRBV7-6 CASTQGGEGEKLFF
13 TRBV7-2 CASSLRTDQPQHF
15 TRBV4-1 CASSQAGTSNYGYTF
12 TRBV3-1/TRBV3-2 CASSESSGELFF
13 TRBV6-6 CASKEGPNEKLFF
14 TRBV2 CASSDRDKQETQYF
15 TRBV6-1 CATTGSGLNTGELFF
15 TRBV7-2 CASSSFDRGLTEAFF
17 TRBV18 CASSPPGAGGDGQPQHF